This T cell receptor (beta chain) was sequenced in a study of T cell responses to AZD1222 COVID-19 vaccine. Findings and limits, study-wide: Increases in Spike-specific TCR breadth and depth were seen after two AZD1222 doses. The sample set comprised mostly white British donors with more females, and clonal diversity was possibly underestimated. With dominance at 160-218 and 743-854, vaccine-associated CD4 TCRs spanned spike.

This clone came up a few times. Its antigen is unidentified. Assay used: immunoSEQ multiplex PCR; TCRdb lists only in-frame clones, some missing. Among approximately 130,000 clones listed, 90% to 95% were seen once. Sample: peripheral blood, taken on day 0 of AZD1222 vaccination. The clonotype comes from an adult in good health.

CDR3 residues: CASSPRTSGGPSASTDTQYF. The CDR3 DNA sequence: TGTGCCAGCTCACCACGGACTAGCGGGGGGCCGAGTGCTAGCACAGATACGCAGTATTTT. The V and J genes are TRBV18 and TRBJ2-3, with 14 bases that match TRBD2. From germline, CDR1 is KGHSH and CDR2 LQKENI. Losses at the gene ends were 1 base for V and 0 bases for J; bases not matched to a gene: 9. The CDR3 is made up of 20 amino acids.